One and the same sample provided the 17 T cell receptor beta chains below, sequenced in a study of identical twins. TCRdb re-analysed the 5' RACE reads in MiXCR, keeping a single row per CDR3 protein. The sample carries around 490,000 distinct CDR3 sequences, around an eighth recorded once. These records were also assigned to another study, of yellow fever vaccine responses in identical twins.

The sequenced sample consisted of CD4+ T cells sorted from blood. The receptors shown here come from a woman between 18 and 29 years old in good health.

This chain uses TRBV6-1 with TRBJ1-5; 11 bases agree with TRBD1. CDR1 MNHNS and CDR2 SASEGT come from the germline V gene. This CDR3 contains 15 residues. Germline trimming cut 6 bases from V and 7 bases from J; bases unmatched to any gene: 8. The CDR3 region has the DNA TGTGCCAGCAGGGGGGACAGGGGGTTCGGGCAGCCCCAGCATTTT. Translating it yields CASRGDRGFGQPQHF.

This clonotype showed up just a few times. This sequence joins TRBV25-1 and TRBJ2-7, with TRBD1 as a possible D gene (6 bases). The ends were cut back, 4 bases at V and 1 base at J, with 8 bases in the middle. Germline V CDR1 and CDR2: MGHDK, SYGVNS. The CDR3 covers 13 residues. The CDR3 DNA reads as TGTGCCAGCAGTGGGGACAATTCCTACGAGCAGTACTTC. Translating it yields CASSGDNSYEQYF.

The chain uses TRBV18 and TRBJ2-7; 13 bases match TRBD2. Looked up from germline, CDR1 is KGHSH and CDR2 is LQKENI. The CDR3 runs to 16 residues. Trimming removed 5 bases from V and 3 bases from J; junction bases left unmatched: 7. Here the CDR3 reads CASSRGTSGNVYEQYF. The CDR3, as DNA: TGTGCCAGCTCAAGAGGGACTAGCGGGAACGTCTACGAGCAGTACTTC.

The J gene is TRBJ2-5, the V gene TRBV15; TRBD2 agrees at 9 bases. CDR1 is LNHNV, CDR2 YYDKDF, per germline (reference sequence). This CDR3 comprises 15 residues. V lost 6 bases, J lost 5 bases, and 10 bases stayed unmatched. CDR3 nucleotides: TGTGCCACCAGATGGCGGGGGGGCCTCGGGGAGACCCAGTACTTC. Protein: CATRWRGGLGETQYF.

At least ten counts were recorded for this clonotype. The V and J genes are TRBV20-1 and TRBJ2-3; 7 bases match TRBD1. Germline lookup yields CDR1 DFQATT and CDR2 SNEGSKA (reference sequence). The CDR3 contains 14 residues. V was pared by 5 bases and J by 1 base, with 6 bases of the junction left unmatched. CDR3 region: CSAPYRGGTDTQYF. The CDR3 DNA reads as TGCAGTGCTCCTTACAGGGGCGGCACAGATACGCAGTATTTT.

The sample holds many counts of this clonotype. Here the CDR3 DNA reads TGCGCCAGCAGCTCCTCCGAGACAGAAGGGGCCGGGCAGTACTTC. It encodes CASSSSETEGAGQYF. The V call is TRBV5-1, the J call TRBJ2-7, with TRBD1 as a possible D gene (5 bases). V lost 3 bases and J 9 bases, leaving 22 bases between the germline ends. This CDR3 is 15 amino acids long. Per the germline V gene, CDR1 is SGHRS and CDR2 is YFSETQ.

On this clonotype: This may arise from a read error, as a much more abundant clone is one base away. For the CDR3, the DNA is TGTGCCGCAGGAGGACAGGAAAGAGAGACCCAGTACTTC. Residues: CAAGGQERETQYF. The genes are TRBV25-1 and TRBJ2-5; 7 positions agree with TRBD1. Trimming at V came to 11 bases and at J to 4 bases, leaving 10 bases not matched to a gene. Germline CDR1 and CDR2: MGHDK and SYGVNS. The length of the CDR3 is 13 residues.

CDR3 in DNA: TGTGCCAGCAGCCCCCTAGTGGGGACAGATACGCAGTATTTT. It is translated as CASSPLVGTDTQYF. The chain joins TRBV6-1 to TRBJ2-3; D call uncertain. Looked up from germline, CDR1 is MNHNS and CDR2 is SASEGT. CDR3 size: 14 residues. V dropped 6 bases and J dropped 3 bases, with 13 bases sitting between them.

In the case of this clonotype: The junction departs from germline at one end; a sequencing error may be responsible. The J gene is TRBJ2-7, the V gene TRBV28; D is undetermined. Germline V CDR1 and CDR2: MDHEN, SYDVKM. The CDR3 loop spans 12 amino acids. The CDR3 is CASSLKGYELYF. The CDR3 coding sequence is TGTGCCAGCAGTTTGAAAGGGTACGAGCTGTACTTC. Together with reference TRBV28 and TRBJ2-7, the CDR3 gives the full variable domain: DVKVTQSSRYLVKRTGEKVFLECVQDMDHENMFWYRQDPGLGLRLIYFSYDVKMKEKGDIPEGYSVSREKKERFSLILESASTNQTSMYLCASSLKGYELYFGPGTRLTVT.

J is TRBJ2-5 and V is TRBV7-9; D gene uncertain. V lost 1 base to trimming and J lost 5 bases, with 8 bases between them. Per germline, CDR1 SEHNR and CDR2 FQNEAQ (reference sequence). The CDR3 runs 13 residues. CDR3 bases: TGTGCCAGCAGCTTAGACGGTTACGAGACCCAGTACTTC. Amino acid sequence: CASSLDGYETQYF.

The chain couples TRBV7-8 to TRBJ2-6, with TRBD1 matching over 8 bases. V lost 5 bases to trimming and J lost 0 bases; unmatched junction nucleotides: 12. Germline V gene data show CDR1 as SGHVS and CDR2 as FQNEAQ. This CDR3 has 19 residues. The CDR3 region is CASSKRQGSLYSGANVLTF. The CDR3 region has the DNA TGTGCCAGCAGCAAACGACAGGGGAGCCTCTACTCTGGGGCCAACGTCCTGACTTTC.

The V gene is TRBV7-2, the J gene TRBJ2-5, with 8 bases matching TRBD2. This CDR3 is 19 amino acids long. Germline V gene lookup returns CDR1 SGHTA and CDR2 FQGNSA. The junction had 21 bases not matched to a gene; V was cut back by 5 bases and J by 4 bases. The CDR3 coding sequence is TGTGCCAGCAGCCCAGCGAGGACTAACCACCTCCGGGGGGGAGAGACCCAGTACTTC. Its protein product is CASSPARTNHLRGGETQYF. The whole variable domain, remainder taken from reference TRBV7-2 and TRBJ2-5, is GAGVSQSPSNKVTEKGKDVELRCDPISGHTALYWYRQSLGQGLEFLIYFQGNSAPDKSGLPSDRFSAERTGGSVSTLTIQRTQQEDSAVYLCASSPARTNHLRGGETQYFGPGTRLLVL.

This clonotype was seen ten or more times. The genes are TRBV29-1 and TRBJ2-1; the D gene is possibly TRBD1 (5 bases). In germline, CDR1 is SQVTM, CDR2 ANQGSEA. This CDR3 spans 13 amino acids. The V end was cut by 7 bases, the J end by 7 bases, with 17 bases between. The CDR3 DNA is TGCAGCGCCGACGGCAGGGTAGGAAATGAGCAGTTCTTC. Translation: CSADGRVGNEQFF.

This clonotype was observed at least ten times. This chain joins TRBV2 and TRBJ1-6; D perhaps matches TRBD1 (6 bases). The CDR3 spans 11 residues. V lost 9 bases and J 14 bases, leaving 14 bases between the germline ends. The germline CDR1 and CDR2 sequences are SNHLY and FYNNEI. The CDR3 sequence: CASLSKGALHF. In DNA, the CDR3 is TGTGCCAGTTTGTCCAAGGGGGCCCTCCACTTT.

This clonotype has just a few counts. The chain uses TRBV5-1 and TRBJ2-2, with 8 bases aligning to TRBD1. The CDR3 is made up of 17 amino acids. The J segment lost 5 bases and the V segment lost 0 bases, leaving 9 bases of the junction unmatched. The germline CDR1 and CDR2 sequences are SGHRS and YFSETQ. CDR3 residues: CASSLARGQGETGELFF. In nucleotides, the CDR3 is TGCGCCAGCAGCTTGGCCCGAGGACAGGGCGAGACCGGGGAGCTGTTTTTT. Complete variable domain (other parts from reference TRBV5-1 and TRBJ2-2): KAGVTQTPRYLIKTRGQQVTLSCSPISGHRSVSWYQQTPGQGLQFLFEYFSETQRNKGNFPGRFSGRQFSNSRSEMNVSTLELGDSALYLCASSLARGQGETGELFFGEGSRLTVL.

This clonotype was counted at least ten times. V gene TRBV12-3 or TRBV12-4 combines with J gene TRBJ2-3; the match to TRBD1 covers 11 bases. The junction had 6 bases not matched to a gene; V was cut back by 5 bases and J by 5 bases. The CDR3 is 15 residues long. CDR3 DNA: TGTGCCAGCAGTATCGGACAGGGGGCTGGAGATACGCAGTATTTT. Its protein product is CASSIGQGAGDTQYF.

This clonotype has just a few counts. The chain uses TRBV7-9 and TRBJ2-3, with TRBD1 matching over 11 bases. Trimming took 8 bases from V and 3 from J; bases not matched to a gene: 13. The germline V gene has CDR1 SEHNR and CDR2 FQNEAQ (reference sequence). The CDR3 is 17 amino acids. CDR3 amino acids: CASQKLGQGVRTDTQYF. CDR3 coding DNA: TGTGCCAGCCAAAAGCTGGGACAGGGGGTGAGGACAGATACGCAGTATTTT.